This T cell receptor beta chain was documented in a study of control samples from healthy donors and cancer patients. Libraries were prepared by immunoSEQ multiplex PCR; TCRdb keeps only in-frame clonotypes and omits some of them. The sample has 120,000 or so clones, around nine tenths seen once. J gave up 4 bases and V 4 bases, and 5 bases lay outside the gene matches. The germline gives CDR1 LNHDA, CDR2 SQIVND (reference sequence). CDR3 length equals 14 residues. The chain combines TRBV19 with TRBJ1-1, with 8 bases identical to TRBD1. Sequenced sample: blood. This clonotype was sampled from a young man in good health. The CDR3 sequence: CASSTGTGGTEAFF. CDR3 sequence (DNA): TGTGCCAGTAGTACTGGGACAGGAGGCACTGAAGCTTTCTTT.